Following are 3 T cell receptor beta chains from one sample sequenced in a study of radiotherapy plus CTLA-4 blockade in lung cancer. Repertoires were generated with immunoSEQ multiplex PCR, while TCRdb's copy carries only in-frame clones and drops some. The table lists about 60,000 clones, just over 75% of them singletons. This material consisted of peripheral blood, taken from a patient treated with radiotherapy plus ipilimumab. These receptors were obtained from a human donor with non-small cell lung cancer who had a partial response to radiotherapy plus ipilimumab.

The chain carries TRBV9 and TRBJ2-5; 9 nucleotides align to TRBD1. Germline V gene data show CDR1 as SGDLS and CDR2 as YYNGEE. The CDR3 has 14 amino acids. Trimming at V came to 4 bases and at J to 11 bases, leaving 12 bases not matched to a gene. The CDR3 bases are TGTGCCAGCAGCCCCCTCGGGACAGGGACGGAGCAGTACTTC. Amino acids: CASSPLGTGTEQYF.

V is TRBV7-8 and J is TRBJ2-5, with D unresolved. The J call is doubtful: the DNA matches TRBJ2-7 better. Germline values: CDR1 SGHVS, CDR2 FQNEAQ. The CDR3 runs 14 residues. CDR3 region: CASSLPTETYEQYF. The DNA of the CDR3 is TGTGCCAGCAGCTTACCGACTGAGACCTACGAGCAGTACTTC.

The chain carries TRBV15 and TRBJ2-5, with TRBD1 identical over 7 bases. Germline CDR1 and CDR2: LNHNV and YYDKDF (reference sequence). Trimming took 2 bases from V and 2 from J; bases not matched to a gene: 2. The CDR3 loop spans 14 amino acids. In DNA, the CDR3 is TGTGCCACCAGCAGACCGGGACAGCAAGAGACCCAGTACTTC. Translating it yields CATSRPGQQETQYF.